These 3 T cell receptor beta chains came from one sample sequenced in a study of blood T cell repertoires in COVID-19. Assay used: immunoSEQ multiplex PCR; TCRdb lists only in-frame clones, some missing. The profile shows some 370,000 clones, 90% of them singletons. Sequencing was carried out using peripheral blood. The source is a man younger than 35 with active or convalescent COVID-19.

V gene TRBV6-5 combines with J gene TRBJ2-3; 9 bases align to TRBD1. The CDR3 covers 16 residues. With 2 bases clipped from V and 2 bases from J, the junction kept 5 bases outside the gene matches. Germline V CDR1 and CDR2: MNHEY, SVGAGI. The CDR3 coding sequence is TGTGCCAGCAGTTACGAGACAGGGGGTTTCACAGATACGCAGTATTTT. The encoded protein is CASSYETGGFTDTQYF.

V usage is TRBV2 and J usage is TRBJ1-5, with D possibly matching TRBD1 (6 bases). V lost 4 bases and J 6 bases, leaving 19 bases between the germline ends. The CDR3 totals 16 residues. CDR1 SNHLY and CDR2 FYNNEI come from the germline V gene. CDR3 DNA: TGTGCCAGCAGTGGAGGCTTATCAGGGGCTCGTCAGCCCCAGCATTTT. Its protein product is CASSGGLSGARQPQHF.

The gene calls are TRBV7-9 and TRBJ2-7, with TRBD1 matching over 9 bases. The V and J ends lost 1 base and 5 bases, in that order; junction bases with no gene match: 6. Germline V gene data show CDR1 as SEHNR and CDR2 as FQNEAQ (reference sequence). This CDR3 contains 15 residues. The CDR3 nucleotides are TGTGCCAGCAGCTTAGGAGGGACAGGGACTCACGAGCAGTACTTC. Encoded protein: CASSLGGTGTHEQYF.